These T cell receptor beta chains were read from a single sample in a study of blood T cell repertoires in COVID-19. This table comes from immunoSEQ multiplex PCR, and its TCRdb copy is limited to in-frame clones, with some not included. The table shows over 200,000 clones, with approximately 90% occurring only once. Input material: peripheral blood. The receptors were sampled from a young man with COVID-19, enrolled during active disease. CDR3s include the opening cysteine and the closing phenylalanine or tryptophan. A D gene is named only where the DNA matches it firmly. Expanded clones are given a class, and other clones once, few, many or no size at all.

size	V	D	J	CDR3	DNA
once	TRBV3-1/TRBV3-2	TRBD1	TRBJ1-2	CASSPGQGDYGYTF	TGTGCCAGCAGCCCCGGGCAGGGGGACTATGGCTACACCTTC
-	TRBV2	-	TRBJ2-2	CASRTQGYTGELFF	TGTGCCAGCAGAACGCAGGGTTACACCGGGGAGCTGTTTTTT
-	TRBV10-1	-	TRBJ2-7	CASSESNLDPLGCYEQYF	TGCGCCAGCAGTGAGTCTAATCTAGACCCCCTTGGCTGCTACGAGCAGTACTTC
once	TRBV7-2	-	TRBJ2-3	CASSLVSGRGPDTQYF	TGTGCCAGCAGCTTAGTTTCGGGCAGGGGCCCAGATACGCAGTATTTT
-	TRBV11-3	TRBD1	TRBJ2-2	CASSIRGLNGELFF	TGTGCCAGCAGCATCAGGGGGCTCAACGGGGAGCTGTTTTTT
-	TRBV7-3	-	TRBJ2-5	CASSLTASAGETQYF	TGTGCCAGCAGCTTAACGGCTAGCGCGGGGGAGACCCAGTACTTC
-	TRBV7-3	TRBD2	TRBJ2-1	CASSRWTSSNEQFF	TGTGCCAGCAGCCGGTGGACTAGTTCCAATGAGCAGTTCTTC
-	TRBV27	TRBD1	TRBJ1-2	CASSPGTGGAWYGYTF	TGTGCCAGCAGTCCCGGGACAGGGGGCGCCTGGTATGGCTACACCTTC
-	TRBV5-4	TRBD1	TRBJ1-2	CASSPGTGERYGYTF	TGTGCCAGCAGCCCTGGGACAGGGGAGAGATATGGCTACACCTTC
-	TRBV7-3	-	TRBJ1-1	CASSLQGNTEAFF	TGTGCCAGCAGCTTACAGGGGAACACTGAAGCTTTCTTT
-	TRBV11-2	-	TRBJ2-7	CASSPRDNSYEQYF	TGTGCCAGCAGCCCACGGGACAACTCCTACGAGCAGTACTTC
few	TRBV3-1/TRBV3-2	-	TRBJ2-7	CASSPREAGEQYF	TGTGCCAGCAGCCCAAGGGAAGCGGGCGAGCAGTACTTC
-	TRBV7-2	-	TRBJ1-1	CASSYTGTEAFF	TGTGCCAGCAGCTATACCGGGACAGAAGCTTTCTTT
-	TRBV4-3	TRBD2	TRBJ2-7	CASSQTTGGAYEQYF	TGCGCCAGCAGCCAAACAACGGGAGGTGCCTACGAGCAGTACTTC
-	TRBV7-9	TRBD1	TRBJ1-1	CASSFGQGAEAFF	TGTGCCAGCAGCTTCGGACAGGGGGCTGAAGCTTTCTTT
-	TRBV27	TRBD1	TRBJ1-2	CASSLAGTGAFYGYTF	TGTGCCAGCAGTTTAGCCGGGACAGGTGCTTTCTATGGCTACACCTTC
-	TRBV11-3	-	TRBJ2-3	CASSLQGASTDTQYF	TGTGCCAGCAGCTTACAGGGTGCCTCGACAGATACGCAGTATTTT
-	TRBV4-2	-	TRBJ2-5	CASSQSNSRGTQYF	TGTGCCAGCAGCCAATCAAACAGCCGGGGGACCCAGTACTTC
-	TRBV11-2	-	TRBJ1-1	CASSLRETGLNTEAFF	TGTGCCAGCAGCCTTCGAGAGACAGGTCTGAACACTGAAGCTTTCTTT